This TCR beta chain was captured in a study of healthy donors' naive CD4 and CD8 T cells. TCR libraries were built from about 500 ng of total RNA by linear amplification. Each CDR3 protein gets one entry after TCRdb re-called the reads with MiXCR. The sample yields approximately 200,000 distinct CDR3 sequences, under 85% seen once. This clonotype was seen more than once but under ten times. Its antigen is unidentified. The study, taken as a whole, reports: Negatively charged CDR3s marked CD8+ lineage; positively charged CDR3s marked CD4+ lineage.

Germline CDR1 SQVTM, CDR2 ANQGSEA. V lost 1 base, J lost 8 bases, and 9 bases lay in between. The CDR3 spans 12 residues. The sequence was collected from a pool of human donors in good health; the sample pools cells from several healthy donors. The material sequenced was naive CD4+ and CD8+ T cells sorted from blood, pooled from several donors. The chain uses TRBV29-1 and TRBJ2-1; no clear D gene. In nucleotides, the CDR3 is TGCAGCGTTGAAGCAACCAGAGATGAGCAGTTCTTC. It encodes CSVEATRDEQFF.